Each of the 32 T cell receptor beta chains below was sequenced from the same sample in a study of blood T cells in healthy people across ages. For the second PCR, which ran for about 7 to 11 cycles, a sample-barcoded 5' primer and a J-beta primer mix were used. A single record per CDR3 protein comes from TCRdb applying MiXCR to the 5' RACE reads. The profile shows around 970,000 distinct CDR3 sequences, roughly 47% of them singletons. Sequencing was performed on blood. These receptor sequences come from a woman aged 60-75 years in good health.

V gene TRBV3-1 combines with J gene TRBJ2-1, with 14 positions matching TRBD2. Per germline, CDR1 LGHDT and CDR2 YNNKEL (reference sequence). The CDR3 totals 19 residues. Germline trimming cut 4 bases from V and 5 bases from J; bases unmatched to any gene: 13. CDR3 loop: CASSPRGTSGSARHNEQFF. CDR3 sequence (DNA): TGTGCCAGCAGCCCGCGAGGGACTAGCGGGAGTGCCAGGCACAATGAGCAGTTCTTC.

This clonotype was observed once. V and J are TRBV19 and TRBJ1-2; no clear D. The CDR3 spans 15 residues. V gave up 1 base and J gave up 3 bases, with 12 bases separating them. Germline assignment: CDR1 LNHDA and CDR2 SQIVND (reference sequence). DNA for the CDR3: TGTGCCAGTAGTATAGGCAACCGGGTCGACTATGGCTACACCTTC. Translated, it gives CASSIGNRVDYGYTF.

The chain uses TRBV10-3 and TRBJ2-3; TRBD2 is a possible D gene (6 bases). Trimming removed 0 bases at V and 3 bases at J, with 16 bases between. The CDR3 sequence is 17 residues long. CDR1 is ENHRY, CDR2 SYGVKD, per germline. The CDR3: CAISESGVAVETDTQYF. In DNA form, the CDR3 reads TGTGCCATCAGTGAGTCTGGAGTAGCGGTGGAGACAGATACGCAGTATTTT.

Note on this clonotype: The junction departs from germline at one end; a sequencing error may be responsible. The gene calls are TRBV20-1 and TRBJ2-1, with TRBD2 matching over 8 bases. The length of the CDR3 is 15 residues. Looked up from germline, CDR1 is DFQATT and CDR2 is SNEGSKA (reference sequence). The CDR3, as DNA: TGCAGTGCTACCGGAGGGCGGGGGGCCTACAGTGAGCAGTTCTTC. Its protein product is CSATGGRGAYSEQFF.

The chain employs TRBV6-2 or TRBV6-3 and TRBJ1-4, with a possible D match to TRBD1 (5 bases). Germline lookup yields CDR1 MNHEY and CDR2 SVGEGT. The CDR3 totals 12 residues. V was trimmed by 6 bases and J by 8 bases, leaving 10 bases between them. In DNA form, the CDR3 reads TGTGCCAGCAGCTACGGGGGAGAAAAACTGTTTTTT. Translation: CASSYGGEKLFF.

V and J are TRBV7-2 and TRBJ2-4, with D unresolved. Looked up from germline, CDR1 is SGHTA and CDR2 is FQGNSA. V was cut by 5 bases and J by 9 bases, with 20 bases left in between. CDR3 size: 15 residues. CDR3 region: CASSQTGSQWAIQYF. The DNA for the CDR3 is TGTGCCAGCAGCCAAACCGGGTCCCAATGGGCCATTCAGTACTTC.

V usage is TRBV27 and J usage is TRBJ2-5; TRBD2 might be the D (5 bases). The length of the CDR3 is 15 residues. The ends were cut back, 1 base at V and 0 bases at J, with 9 bases in the middle. Germline V gene lookup returns CDR1 MNHEY and CDR2 SMNVEV (reference sequence). The CDR3 nucleotides read TGTGCCAGCAGTTTATTAGTCGGGAACCAAGAGACCCAGTACTTC. Its translation: CASSLLVGNQETQYF.

The chain recombines TRBV27 with TRBJ2-5, with 7 positions matching TRBD2. CDR1 and CDR2 from the germline V gene are MNHEY and SMNVEV (reference sequence). The trim removed 5 bases at V and 9 bases at J, leaving 12 bases unmatched. This CDR3 spans 14 amino acids. CDR3: CASSPLLAGEAQYF. Here the CDR3 DNA reads TGTGCCAGCAGTCCCCTCCTGGCGGGGGAGGCCCAGTACTTC.

V is TRBV12-3 or TRBV12-4 and J is TRBJ2-2; no firm D call. CDR3 length equals 14 residues. Trimming removed 6 bases from V and 5 bases from J, with 13 bases in between. CDR3 sequence: CASSPGQATGELFF. The CDR3 region has the DNA TGTGCCAGCAGCCCCGGGCAGGCGACCGGGGAGCTGTTTTTT.

This clonotype was counted once. The chain employs TRBV3-1 and TRBJ2-5; a possible D gene is TRBD2 (5 bases). V was clipped by 4 bases and J by 11 bases, with 20 bases between them. CDR1 is LGHDT and CDR2 is YNNKEL in the germline V gene (reference sequence). This CDR3 spans 14 amino acids. The CDR3 protein is CASSRPGSYNEQYF. In nucleotides, the CDR3 is TGTGCCAGCAGCCGCCCGGGAAGCTACAATGAGCAGTACTTC.

The gene calls are TRBV9 and TRBJ2-1; 12 nucleotides align to TRBD2. With V trimmed by 0 bases and J by 4 bases, 11 bases remained unmatched. The CDR3 runs to 19 residues. Germline CDR1 and CDR2: SGDLS and YYNGEE. The CDR3 sequence: CASSVEGLAGGPRYNEQFF. The DNA of the CDR3 is TGTGCCAGCAGCGTAGAGGGGCTAGCGGGAGGGCCTCGGTACAATGAGCAGTTCTTC.

The chain has TRBV27 and TRBJ2-7, with D perhaps TRBD2 (5 bases). Trimming stripped 6 bases from V and 0 bases from J, with 15 bases between. CDR1 MNHEY and CDR2 SMNVEV come from the germline V gene (reference sequence). The CDR3 runs to 15 residues. In nucleotides, the CDR3 is TGTGCCAGCAGCCTGGACTGGCTGAGCTCCTACGAGCAGTACTTC. It specifies CASSLDWLSSYEQYF.

The CDR3 DNA reads as TGTGCCAGCAGTCAAGGTCCGGGGGCGAACTATGGCTACACCTTC. Amino acid sequence: CASSQGPGANYGYTF. The V call is TRBV6-2 or TRBV6-3, the J call TRBJ1-2; D possibly corresponds to TRBD1 (6 bases). This CDR3 contains 15 residues. V lost 5 bases and J lost 2, with 15 bases in between. CDR1 and CDR2 from the germline V gene are MNHEY and SVGEGT.

This chain links TRBV9 with TRBJ2-7; D gene uncertain. Germline assignment: CDR1 SGDLS and CDR2 YYNGEE. The V end was cut by 4 bases, the J end by 0 bases, with 11 bases between. The CDR3 is made up of 14 amino acids. The CDR3 nucleotides are TGTGCCAGCAGCCCAACAAGGGTCTCCTACGAGCAGTACTTC. This gives the protein CASSPTRVSYEQYF.

As to this clonotype: A read error may produce the germline difference seen at one junction end. CDR3 nucleotides: TGTGCCAGCAGTCACTCGACCATGGAGCAGTACTTC. Its translation is CASSHSTMEQYF. The chain uses TRBV6-6 and TRBJ2-7; no reliable D call. The germline V gene has CDR1 MNHNY and CDR2 SVGAGI (reference sequence). This CDR3 spans 12 amino acids.

The table lists this clonotype with a few counts. This rearrangement joins TRBV12-3 or TRBV12-4 to TRBJ2-5; D is perhaps TRBD2 (6 bases). The CDR3 covers 15 residues. V was clipped by 8 bases and J by 0 bases, with 16 bases between them. CDR3 sequence reads: CASASSGPYQETQYF. The CDR3 DNA reads as TGTGCCAGCGCCTCCAGCGGGCCTTACCAAGAGACCCAGTACTTC.

A few counts support this clonotype. This chain connects TRBV4-2 to TRBJ1-2, with 12 bases identical to TRBD1. J was trimmed by 7 bases and V by 3 bases; bases with no gene match: 12. CDR1 is LGHNA, CDR2 YNFKEQ, per germline. The CDR3 covers 17 residues. CDR3 loop: CASSHQIWDRGQGGYTF. DNA of the CDR3: TGTGCCAGCAGCCACCAGATTTGGGACAGGGGGCAGGGTGGCTACACCTTC.

This clonotype turned up a few times. The chain combines TRBV6-6 with TRBJ2-7, with 10 bases aligning to TRBD2. Germline loops: CDR1 MNHNY, CDR2 SVGAGI (reference sequence). Trimming removed 9 bases from V and 6 bases from J; junction bases left unmatched: 11. The CDR3 has 14 amino acids. The CDR3 DNA reads TGTGCCAGTAGACCGAGCGGGAGGGCCCCCGAGCAGTACTTC. This encodes CASRPSGRAPEQYF.

J is TRBJ1-6 and V is TRBV2, with D hard to call. This CDR3 is built from 15 residues. V dropped 4 bases and J dropped 10 bases, with 17 bases sitting between them. Germline assignment: CDR1 SNHLY and CDR2 FYNNEI. The chain's CDR3 is CASSVTSSSMSPLHF. CDR3 DNA: TGTGCCAGCAGTGTAACTAGTAGTAGTATGTCACCCCTCCACTTT.

The chain joins TRBV29-1 to TRBJ2-1; TRBD1 is a possible D gene (6 bases). Trimming pared 4 bases from V and 13 bases from J, leaving 20 bases between. The length of the CDR3 is 13 residues. The germline CDR1 and CDR2 sequences are SQVTM and ANQGSEA. CDR3 protein: CSVGSTGKGEQFF. The CDR3 DNA reads TGCAGCGTTGGTAGTACAGGGAAGGGGGAACAGTTCTTC.

This clonotype was recorded once. V gene TRBV4-2 combines with J gene TRBJ2-3, with TRBD1 identical over 9 bases. Germline CDR1 reads LGHNA; CDR2 reads YNFKEQ. CDR3 length equals 16 residues. V shed 0 bases and J 1 base; nucleotides not matched to a gene: 2. The CDR3 is CASSQEWDRGTDTQYF. The CDR3 region has the DNA TGTGCCAGCAGCCAAGAGTGGGACAGGGGCACAGATACGCAGTATTTT.

The V and J genes are TRBV20-1 and TRBJ2-3; D possibly matches TRBD1 or TRBD2 (5 bases each). V dropped 0 bases and J dropped 8 bases, with 18 bases sitting between them. The CDR3 has 15 amino acids. The germline gives CDR1 DFQATT, CDR2 SNEGSKA (reference sequence). This CDR3 reads CSARDWGSLQGTQYF. The CDR3 bases are TGCAGTGCTAGAGATTGGGGGTCGCTCCAGGGTACGCAGTATTTT.

The chain links TRBV5-1 to TRBJ1-5; D gene unclear. V gave up 0 bases and J gave up 3 bases, with 10 bases separating them. The germline V gene encodes CDR1 SGHRS and CDR2 YFSETQ. CDR3 size: 15 residues. The DNA for the CDR3 is TGCGCCAGCAGCTTGGTGATTAGGGCCAATCAGCCCCAGCATTTT. Its protein is CASSLVIRANQPQHF.

The chain carries TRBV2 and TRBJ1-5, with D possibly TRBD1 on 6 matching bases. The V end lost 5 bases, the J end lost 6 bases, and 26 bases lay between the germline ends. Looked up from germline, CDR1 is SNHLY and CDR2 is FYNNEI. The CDR3 totals 18 residues. The CDR3 DNA follows: TGTGCCAGCAGTCAACCCCTCCGGGGCCAGGGGCCGCGTCAGCCCCAGCATTTT. Translating gives CASSQPLRGQGPRQPQHF.

V gene TRBV6-6 combines with J gene TRBJ2-2, with 7 bases identical to TRBD1. This CDR3 has 14 amino acids. Germline V gene lookup returns CDR1 MNHNY and CDR2 SVGAGI (reference sequence). The CDR3 loop is CASRDRVGNGELFF. The CDR3 DNA sequence: TGTGCGTCCCGGGACAGAGTTGGAAACGGGGAGCTGTTTTTT.

This chain links TRBV20-1 with TRBJ1-6; D call uncertain. V was trimmed by 0 bases and J by 0 bases, leaving 9 bases between them. This CDR3 has 16 residues. Germline CDR1 DFQATT, CDR2 SNEGSKA (reference sequence). The CDR3 sequence is CSARDFQSSYNSPLHF. CDR3 bases: TGCAGTGCTAGAGATTTTCAGAGCTCCTATAATTCACCCCTCCACTTT.

Within the sample, this clonotype is large (0.1 to 1%). The chain employs TRBV20-1 and TRBJ2-7; 12 bases map to TRBD2. V lost 5 bases to trimming and J lost 4 bases; unmatched junction nucleotides: 12. Germline V gene sequence: CDR1 DFQATT, CDR2 SNEGSKA (reference sequence). The CDR3 is 16 amino acids. Here the CDR3 DNA reads TGCAGTGCTGGGGGGGGGCTAGCGGGAGGGCAATACGAGCAGTACTTC. Amino acids: CSAGGGLAGGQYEQYF.

The chain links TRBV7-2 to TRBJ2-1; 9 bases agree with TRBD2. J was trimmed by 8 bases and V by 2 bases; bases with no gene match: 4. CDR3 size: 14 residues. Germline loops: CDR1 SGHTA, CDR2 FQGNSA. CDR3 loop: CASSLSGRIHEQFF. CDR3 nucleotides: TGTGCCAGCAGCTTAAGCGGGAGGATCCATGAGCAGTTCTTC.

To note about this clonotype: Relative to the germline gene, one junction end is altered; a read error may explain this. The rearrangement links TRBV9 to TRBJ2-1; D gene ambiguous. Per the germline V gene, CDR1 is SGDLS and CDR2 is YYNGEE. The CDR3 is made up of 15 amino acids. The CDR3 here is CASSVVWYQDAEQFF. The CDR3 coding sequence is TGCGCCAGCAGCGTAGTCTGGTATCAGGACGCTGAGCAGTTCTTC.

J is TRBJ2-7 and V is TRBV12-3 or TRBV12-4, with D maybe TRBD2 (6 bases). V lost 3 bases and J 3 bases, leaving 12 bases between the germline ends. The CDR3 spans 14 residues. DNA for the CDR3: TGTGCCAGCAGTTTGGGGCGGGATAACTACGAGCAGTACTTC. As protein: CASSLGRDNYEQYF.

As DNA, the CDR3 is TGTGCCAGCAGTTCGTCTCACAGGATTAACACTGAAGCTTTCTTT. It codes for CASSSSHRINTEAFF. The V call is TRBV28, the J call TRBJ1-1, with D possibly matching TRBD1 (5 bases). Germline values: CDR1 MDHEN, CDR2 SYDVKM. CDR3 length equals 15 residues. V was cut by 4 bases and J by 2 bases, with 14 bases left in between.

Note on this clonotype: Compared with germline, one end of the junction differs, possibly owing to a read error. The rearrangement links TRBV5-1 to TRBJ2-7; TRBD1 matches at 7 bases. Germline V gives CDR1 SGHRS, CDR2 YFSETQ. There are 16 residues in the CDR3. The CDR3 DNA sequence: TGCACCAGCAGCTTGTCTCGGGACAGACTCTCCTACGAGCAGTACTTC. This encodes CTSSLSRDRLSYEQYF.